These 5 T cell receptor beta chains originate from one sample sequenced in a study of shared clonotypes between healthy human individuals. Method: immunoSEQ multiplex PCR; TCRdb's copy keeps in-frame clones and lacks some. The sample lists approximately 400,000 clones; 90% to 97% were seen once. Sequenced input: memory CD8+ T cells sorted from blood. Subset here: CD45RO+ cells pooled with CCR7-negative TemRA cells. The receptors shown here come from a man aged 25 to 40 in good health.

The J gene is TRBJ1-1, the V gene TRBV5-4; 8 bases map to TRBD1. The J segment lost 4 bases and the V segment lost 4 bases, leaving 3 bases of the junction unmatched. Germline assignment: CDR1 SGHNT and CDR2 YYREEE (reference sequence). The CDR3 covers 13 residues. The CDR3, as DNA: TGTGCCAGCAGCCCTGACAGGGGCACTGAAGCTTTCTTT. It is translated as CASSPDRGTEAFF.

The J gene is TRBJ2-3, the V gene TRBV4-1, with D uncertain. The CDR3 runs to 15 residues. The V end lost 4 bases, the J end lost 0 bases, and 11 bases lay between the germline ends. Germline V gene sequence: CDR1 MGHRA, CDR2 YSYEKL. CDR3 in amino acids: CASSRPGWSTDTQYF. As DNA, the CDR3 is TGCGCCAGCAGCCGCCCTGGTTGGAGCACAGATACGCAGTATTTT.

This clone has a single count. The chain joins TRBV5-8 to TRBJ1-2, with D maybe TRBD1 (5 bases). CDR3 length: 12 amino acids. The V gene lost 4 bases and the J gene lost 2 bases, with 6 bases spanning the gap. Germline V gene sequence: CDR1 SGHTS, CDR2 YDEGEE. The CDR3 sequence: CASSRTNYGYTF. As DNA, the CDR3 is TGTGCCAGCAGCAGGACAAACTATGGCTACACCTTC.

This chain uses TRBV30 with TRBJ2-6; 8 nucleotides agree with TRBD1. This CDR3 comprises 16 residues. The trim removed 5 bases at V and 0 bases at J, leaving 6 bases unmatched. The germline CDR1 and CDR2 sequences are GTSNPN and SVGIG (reference sequence). The CDR3 reads CAWRGQGSSGANVLTF. CDR3 in DNA: TGTGCCTGGCGTGGACAGGGAAGCTCTGGGGCCAACGTCCTGACTTTC.

The J gene is TRBJ2-7, the V gene TRBV4-1; maybe TRBD2 (5 bases). The germline CDR1 and CDR2 sequences are MGHRA and YSYEKL. V shed 0 bases and J shed 3 bases, with 15 bases lying between them. The CDR3 has 16 residues. Here the CDR3 DNA reads TGCGCCAGCAGCCAAGATGGGCGGGCTCGCGGCTACGAGCAGTACTTC. It specifies CASSQDGRARGYEQYF.